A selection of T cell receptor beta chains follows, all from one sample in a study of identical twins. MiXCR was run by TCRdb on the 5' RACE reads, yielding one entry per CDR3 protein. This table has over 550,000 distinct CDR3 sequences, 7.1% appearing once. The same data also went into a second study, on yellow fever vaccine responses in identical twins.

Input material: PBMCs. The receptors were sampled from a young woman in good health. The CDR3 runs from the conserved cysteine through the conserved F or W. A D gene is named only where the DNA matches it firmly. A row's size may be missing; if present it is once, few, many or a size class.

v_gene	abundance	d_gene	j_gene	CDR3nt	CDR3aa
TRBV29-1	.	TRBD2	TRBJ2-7	TGCAGCGTTGGGGCCGGGACAGCGGGACTAGCGGGAACCTACGAGCAGTACTTC	CSVGAGTAGLAGTYEQYF
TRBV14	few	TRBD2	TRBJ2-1	TGTGCCAGCAGCCCCATGACTAGCGGGGGGGCCTACAATGAGCAGTTCTTC	CASSPMTSGGAYNEQFF
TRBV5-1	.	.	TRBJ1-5	TGCGCCAGCAGCTTGGGGGCAGTCCCAAATCAGCCCCAGCATTTT	CASSLGAVPNQPQHF
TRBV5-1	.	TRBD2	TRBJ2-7	TGCGCCAGCAGCCCAAAACTAGCGGGAGTGGGCGAGCAGTACTTC	CASSPKLAGVGEQYF
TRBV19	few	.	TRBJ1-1	TGTGCCAGTAGTATAGAGAGGGGATCTGAAGCTTTCTTT	CASSIERGSEAFF
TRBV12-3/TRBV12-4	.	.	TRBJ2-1	TGTGCCAGCAGTTTGGTCGGGAGACAGGAGCAGTTCTTC	CASSLVGRQEQFF
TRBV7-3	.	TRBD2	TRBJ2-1	TGTGCCAGCAGACTCGGACTAGCGGGAGGTAATGAGCAGTTCTTC	CASRLGLAGGNEQFF
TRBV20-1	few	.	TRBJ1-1	TGCAGTGCCCGACCGGGGTCGAGGGACACTGAAGCTTTCTTT	CSARPGSRDTEAFF
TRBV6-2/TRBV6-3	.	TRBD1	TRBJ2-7	TGTGCCAGCAGTTACCCGCGGCAAACAGGGGGATCCTACGAGCAGTACTTC	CASSYPRQTGGSYEQYF
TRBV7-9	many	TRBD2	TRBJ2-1	TGTGCCAGCAGCTCCGGGACTAGTCGGTTCTTC	CASSSGTSRFF
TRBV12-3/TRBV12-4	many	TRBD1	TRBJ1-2	TGTGCCAGCAGCCCGATGACAGGGATTGACTATGGCTACACCTTC	CASSPMTGIDYGYTF
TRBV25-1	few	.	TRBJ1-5	TGTGCCAGCAGTGAACGGGATCAGCCCCAGCATTTT	CASSERDQPQHF
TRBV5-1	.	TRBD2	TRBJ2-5	TGCGCCAGCAGCTTGCCTAGCGGGACCCAAGAGACCCAGTACTTC	CASSLPSGTQETQYF
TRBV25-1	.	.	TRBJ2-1	TGTGCCAGCAGTGAGGACAATGAGCAGTTCTTC	CASSEDNEQFF
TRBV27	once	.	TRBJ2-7	TGTGCCAGCAGCTGGGGACTACCCGGGACAGACTCCTACGAGCAGTACTTC	CASSWGLPGTDSYEQYF
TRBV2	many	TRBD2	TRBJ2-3	TGTGCCAGCAGGACCCTAGCGGGAGGGACAGATACGCAGTATTTT	CASRTLAGGTDTQYF
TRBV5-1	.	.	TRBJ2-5	TGCGCCAGCAGCTTGGGACACGACCAAGAGACCCAGTACTTC	CASSLGHDQETQYF
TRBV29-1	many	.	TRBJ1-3	TGCAGCGTCGCGACCACAGGGTCCGTAAACACCATATATTTT	CSVATTGSVNTIYF
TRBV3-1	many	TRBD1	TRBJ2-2	TGTGCCAGCAGCCTTCAGGGGGCCAGTAACACCGGGGAGCTGTTTTTT	CASSLQGASNTGELFF
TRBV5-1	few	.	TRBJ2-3	TGCGCCAGCACCTTGGCAGCGGAAAGCACAGATACGCAGTATTTT	CASTLAAESTDTQYF
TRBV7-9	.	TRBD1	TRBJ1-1	TGTGCCAGCAGCACAGACAGGGTCGGAGCTTTCTTT	CASSTDRVGAFF
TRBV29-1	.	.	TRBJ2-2	TGCAGCGGGGGACACTACACCGGGGAGCTGTTTTTT	CSGGHYTGELFF
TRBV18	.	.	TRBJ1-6	TGTGCCAGCTCACCACCGCGGGGAAAGAATTCACCCCTCCACTTT	CASSPPRGKNSPLHF
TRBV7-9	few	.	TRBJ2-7	TGTGCCAGCAGCCCAGCGCGAAGTGGGGACACCGACTACGAGCAGTACTTC	CASSPARSGDTDYEQYF
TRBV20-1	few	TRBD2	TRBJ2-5	TGCAGTGCTAGTAAGCAGACTAGCGGGACCCAAGAGACCCAGTACTTC	CSASKQTSGTQETQYF
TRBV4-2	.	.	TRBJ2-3	TGTGCCAGCAGCCCCCCGGTGGTGGGGGCGGGGAGCACAGATACGCAGTATTTT	CASSPPVVGAGSTDTQYF
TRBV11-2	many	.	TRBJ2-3	TGTGCCAGCAGCTCAGGGGTGAAAGATACGCAGTATTTT	CASSSGVKDTQYF
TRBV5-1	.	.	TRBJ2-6	TGCGCCAGCAGCTTGGGCAGAACTGGGGCCAACGTCCTGACTTTC	CASSLGRTGANVLTF
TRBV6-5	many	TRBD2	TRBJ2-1	TGTGCCAGCAGTTATCTAGCGGGAGGTAACAATGAGCAGTTCTTC	CASSYLAGGNNEQFF
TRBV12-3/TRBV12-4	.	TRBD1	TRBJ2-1	TGTGCCAGCAGCCGGGACAGGGGTTTGGATGAGCAGTTCTTC	CASSRDRGLDEQFF
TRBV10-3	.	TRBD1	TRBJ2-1	TGTGCCATCACCGAGGACAGGGGTGGGTCCAATGAGCAGTTCTTC	CAITEDRGGSNEQFF
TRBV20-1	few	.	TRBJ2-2	TGCAGTGCTCGGGACCTATCGAACACCGGGGAGCTGTTTTTT	CSARDLSNTGELFF
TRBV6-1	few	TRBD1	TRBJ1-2	TGTGCCAGCAGAGGGACAGGGCTTTTGGGTGGCTACACCTTC	CASRGTGLLGGYTF
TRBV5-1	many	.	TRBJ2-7	TGCGCCAGCAGCTTGGTGTGGGGCGAGCAGTACTTC	CASSLVWGEQYF
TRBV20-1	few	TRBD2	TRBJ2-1	TGCAGTGCTAGAGTGGCGGGGGTTCCCTACTCCTACAATGAGCAGTTCTTC	CSARVAGVPYSYNEQFF
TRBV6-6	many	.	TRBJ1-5	TGTGCCAGCGTCGGGCTTAGCAATCAGCCCCAGCATTTT	CASVGLSNQPQHF
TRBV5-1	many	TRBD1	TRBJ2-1	TGCGCCAGCAGCTCAGGACAGGGGTCCTACAATGAGCAGTTCTTC	CASSSGQGSYNEQFF
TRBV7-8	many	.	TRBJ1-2	TGTGCCAGCAGCGCCCCCGAGGGGATTAAACCCTATGGCTACACCTTC	CASSAPEGIKPYGYTF
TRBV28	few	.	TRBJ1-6	TGTGCCAGCAGTTTACCTGGCGAAGTAAATTCACCCCTCCACTTT	CASSLPGEVNSPLHF
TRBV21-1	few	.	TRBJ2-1	TGTGCCAGCAGCAAAGCGCGTAGCGGGATGGTCGACAATGAGCAGTTCTTC	CASSKARSGMVDNEQFF
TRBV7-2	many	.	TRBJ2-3	TGTGCCAGCAGCTTACGGGACACAGATACGCAGTATTTT	CASSLRDTDTQYF
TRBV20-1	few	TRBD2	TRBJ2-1	TGCAGTGCACCTTCTAGCGGGACCTCCTACAATGAGCAGTTCTTC	CSAPSSGTSYNEQFF
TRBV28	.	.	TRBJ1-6	TGTGCCAGCAGTGTGGGCAGGGCCGGAGGGGCACCCCTCCACTTT	CASSVGRAGGAPLHF
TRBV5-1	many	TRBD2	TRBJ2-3	TGCGCCAGCAGCCAAGGACTAGTTTCAGATACGCAGTATTTT	CASSQGLVSDTQYF
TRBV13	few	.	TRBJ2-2	TGTGCCAGCAGCATTTGGGGGACCGGGGAGCTGTTTTTT	CASSIWGTGELFF
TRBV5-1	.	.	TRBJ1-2	TGCGCCAGCAGCCCCTCGTACTCGGGCTATGGCTACACCTTC	CASSPSYSGYGYTF
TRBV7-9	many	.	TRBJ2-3	TGTGCCAGCAGCCCTCAGGATAGCGCGGACACAGATACGCAGTATTTT	CASSPQDSADTDTQYF
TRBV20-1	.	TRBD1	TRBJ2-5	TGCAGTACCTCAGGGGGCCGGGAGACCCAGTACTTC	CSTSGGRETQYF
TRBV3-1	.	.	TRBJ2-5	TGTGCCAGCAGCCAAGGAGGAGGGAGGCAGACCCAGTACTTC	CASSQGGGRQTQYF
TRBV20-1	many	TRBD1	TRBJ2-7	TGCAGTGCTACTGTCTGGGGGACAGGGCCCTACGAGCAGTACTTC	CSATVWGTGPYEQYF
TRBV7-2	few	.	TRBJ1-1	TGTGCCAGCAGCACCCGACCCGGCCGGACTGAAGCTTTCTTT	CASSTRPGRTEAFF
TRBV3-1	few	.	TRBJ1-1	TGTGCCAGCAGCCAAGCGGCAGGGCTAGAAGCTTTCTTT	CASSQAAGLEAFF
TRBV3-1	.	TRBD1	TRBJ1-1	TGTGCCAGCAATCCAGGGGGAATGGGCACTGAAGCTTTCTTT	CASNPGGMGTEAFF
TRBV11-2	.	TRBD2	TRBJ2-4	TGTGCCAGCAGCTTAGTTCTGGGCGGGAGTAGATCCAAAAACATTCAGTACTTC	CASSLVLGGSRSKNIQYF
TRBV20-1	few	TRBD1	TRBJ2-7	TGCAGTGCTAGAACGGACAGGGCTTCCTACGAGCAGTACTTC	CSARTDRASYEQYF